This entry lists 7 T cell receptor beta chains sequenced from one sample in a study of blood T cell repertoires in COVID-19. The data were produced by immunoSEQ multiplex PCR, yet TCRdb's version contains in-frame clones alone and is incomplete. Among roughly 40,000 clones listed, 80% to 90% were seen once. The specimen was peripheral blood. Receptor source: a man aged 25-45 years with active or convalescent COVID-19.

J is TRBJ2-1 and V is TRBV5-6; D not resolved. The CDR3 is 15 residues long. Trimming took off 0 bases at V and 7 bases at J, with 14 bases between the two ends. Germline values: CDR1 SGHDT, CDR2 YYEEEE. CDR3 residues: CASSLVLLGMNEQFF. DNA of the CDR3: TGTGCCAGCAGCTTGGTACTTCTAGGAATGAATGAGCAGTTCTTC. Variable domain in full (rest from reference TRBV5-6 and TRBJ2-1): DAGVTQSPTHLIKTRGQQVTLRCSPKSGHDTVSWYQQALGQGPQFIFQYYEEEERQRGNFPDRFSGHQFPNYSSELNVNALLLGDSALYLCASSLVLLGMNEQFFGPGTRLTVL.

This chain links TRBV6-5 with TRBJ1-2, with TRBD1 identical over 7 bases. The trim removed 5 bases at V and 4 bases at J, leaving 10 bases unmatched. The germline CDR1 and CDR2 sequences are MNHEY and SVGAGI. CDR3 length: 15 amino acids. The CDR3 DNA sequence: TGTGCCAGCAGTCCAAGACGGGACAGTCTCTATGGCTACACCTTC. Protein: CASSPRRDSLYGYTF.

This chain connects TRBV15 to TRBJ2-1, with 13 bases identical to TRBD2. Germline V gene data show CDR1 as LNHNV and CDR2 as YYDKDF (reference sequence). The CDR3 runs 14 residues. V was pared by 6 bases and J by 7 bases, with 3 bases of the junction left unmatched. The DNA of the CDR3 is TGTGCCACCAGGTTGGGACTAGCGGGAAATGAGCAGTTCTTC. Protein product: CATRLGLAGNEQFF.

The CDR3 region has the DNA TGCGCCAGCAGCGGTGCAGGTTTCAATGAGCAGTTCTTC. Translation gives CASSGAGFNEQFF. The chain has TRBV5-1 and TRBJ2-1; no firm D call. CDR1 is SGHRS and CDR2 is YFSETQ in the germline V gene. This CDR3 has 13 amino acids. V lost 4 bases and J 6 bases, leaving 11 bases between the germline ends.

The count of this clone is one. The genes are TRBV15 and TRBJ1-3; D remains ambiguous. CDR3 size: 15 residues. The germline V gene has CDR1 LNHNV and CDR2 YYDKDF (reference sequence). Trimming shortened V by 0 bases and J by 0 bases, and 6 bases separated the two germline ends. CDR3 loop: CATSRDTSSGNTIYF. The CDR3 bases are TGTGCCACCAGCAGAGACACATCCTCTGGAAACACCATATATTTT. Complete variable domain (other parts from reference TRBV15 and TRBJ1-3): DAMVIQNPRYQVTQFGKPVTLSCSQTLNHNVMYWYQQKSSQAPKLLFHYYDKDFNNEADTPDNFQSRRPNTSFCFLDIRSPGLGDTAMYLCATSRDTSSGNTIYFGEGSWLTVV.

The DNA for the CDR3 is TGTGCCAGCAGCTTAAGTTTTGGTGGACAGGGGTCGAATGAGCAGTTCTTC. Translating it yields CASSLSFGGQGSNEQFF. The V gene is TRBV11-2, the J gene TRBJ2-1; 9 positions agree with TRBD1. The V segment lost 2 bases and the J segment 7 bases; nucleotides outside the gene matches: 12. The length of the CDR3 is 17 residues. Germline lookup yields CDR1 SGHAT and CDR2 FQNNGV.

V usage is TRBV4-1 and J usage is TRBJ1-4, with TRBD1 identical over 12 bases. CDR3 length: 17 residues. The trim removed 4 bases at V and 2 bases at J, leaving 5 bases unmatched. Germline values: CDR1 MGHRA, CDR2 YSYEKL. The CDR3 nucleotides are TGCGCCAGCAGCCGGTCCGGGACAGGGGGCACTAATGAAAAACTGTTTTTT. Amino acids: CASSRSGTGGTNEKLFF.